The T cell receptor beta chain described here comes from a study of OX40 agonist ivuxolimab in advanced cancers. The overall study: Dose-escalation subjects each had hepatocellular carcinoma, melanoma, renal cell or head and neck cancer. There were three patients with partial responses, one having hepatocellular carcinoma and two cutaneous melanoma. The study, taken as a whole, reports: At doses 0.1 to 3.0 mg/kg, CD4+ and CD8+ clones expanded.

The CDR3 is 17 amino acids. The germline CDR1 and CDR2 sequences are SGHDN and FVKESK. V was pared by 4 bases and J by 0 bases, with 7 bases of the junction left unmatched. The data were produced by immunoSEQ multiplex PCR, yet TCRdb's version contains in-frame clones alone and is incomplete. The sample has roughly 65,000 clones, roughly 92% seen once; the top ten hold 0.25% to 0.3%. Concerning this clone: The antigen is undetermined.

The chain recombines TRBV14 with TRBJ1-1; 11 bases agree with TRBD1. The sample in question was CD4+ or CD8+ T cells sorted from blood, obtained in a trial of the OX40 agonist ivuxolimab. The source of this sequence is an adult with an advanced solid tumor such as melanoma, head and neck, liver or kidney cancer. In nucleotides, the CDR3 is TGTGCCAGCAGCCCCGGACAGGGGGCGAAAATGAACACTGAAGCTTTCTTT. This encodes CASSPGQGAKMNTEAFF.